This T cell receptor (beta chain) was sequenced for a study of cytomegalovirus exposure and HLA in healthy donors (dated by TCRdb to 2017 to 2019). Background on the whole study: According to a later analysis, one platform produced both the roughly 110 validation repertoires and the 550 to 800 repertoires of the first cohort. The aim of the study was to test whether cataloging public T cell receptors could identify signatures of past pathogen exposure. A separate validation cohort of over 95 different subjects was used in addition to the roughly 640-subject first cohort. High-throughput TCR immunosequencing, statistical association of individual TCRs with disease status, and machine learning were combined to predict cytomegalovirus infection status. General findings and caveats noted by the study authors: The validation cohort had no HLA typing available for a later analysis, so co-occurrence within that cohort was assessed over all 120 or so repertoires. It was suggested by the authors that the approach could potentially be generalized to other disease states and immunological phenotypes. The classifier was reported to diagnose cytomegalovirus status with high specificity and sensitivity in both the original and validation cohorts. Most TCR sequences were observed very rarely across donors, whereas some public TCRs were present in many individuals. In a later analysis, TCRs clustered in the first cohort were found to also tend to co-occur in the roughly 120 validation repertoires, with 85% to 95% of cluster scores above 0. In vitro tests confirmed that a few of the cytomegalovirus-associated TCR beta chains recognize cytomegalovirus antigens. The study gave a list of some 150 TCR beta chains associated with cytomegalovirus.

Based on the germline V gene, the CDR1 and CDR2 sequences are MDHEN and SYDVKM. The CDR3 has 13 amino acids, counting the end cysteine and phenylalanine. The only DNA kept is the CDR3, 39 bases in frame from the first base. A distance of 12 bases separates the germline ends of V and J, which lose 2 bases and 8 bases respectively. Receptor libraries were prepared by the immunoSEQ multiplex PCR assay. As for the authors' bioinformatics: A statistical classification framework was built to diagnose cytomegalovirus status from the catalog of TCR beta chain sequences. This immuneACCESS table, as held by TCRdb, lists in-frame sequences with V and J called but not all clones. Of the missing ones, under half trace to an unresolved V gene in checked studies; the others have no known cause. V and J calls and clone size are given by that table; D and trimming were obtained from the DNA. Recorded for this sample are 100,000 to 150,000 clones; under 90% of them occurred a single time. Over 3% of the sample comes from the top ten.

The donors belonged to the validation cohort of about 110 subjects, which was separate from the roughly 680-subject first cohort. As to this clone: Its antigen has not been determined. Per-base quality was not reported, and no clone a single base away is much larger than it.

The chain couples TRBV28 to TRBJ1-2; the best D guess is TRBD1, with 5 bases matching. This TCR was recovered from a man aged 25-45 years in good health and CMV-seronegative. Sequencing used PBMCs. CDR3 region: CASSLNQGQGYTF. The sequence in DNA is TGTGCCAGCAGTTTAAACCAGGGTCAAGGCTACACCTTC.